Listed below are T cell receptor beta chains from one sample, sequenced in a study of blood T cell repertoires in COVID-19. TCRdb's copy holds only in-frame clones and misses some; the assay was immunoSEQ multiplex PCR. Of 240,000 or so clones detected, 75% to 90% appear once; the ten largest clones hold 0.87%. Sequenced material: PBMCs or T cells enriched from blood (not recorded which). These receptors were taken from a man between 45 and 60 years old who had been exposed to COVID-19. Both conserved end residues are part of each CDR3. The D gene is left open where the match is weak. Rows give clone size only sometimes, using once, few, many, or a class for an expanded clone.

TRBJ2-1 | NA | once | TRBV5-1 | TGCGCCAGCAGGGGGCAGGGCCCTCACAATGAGCAGTTCTTC | CASRGQGPHNEQFF
TRBJ1-2 | TRBD1 | NA | TRBV5-1 | TGCGCCAGCAGCTTGGGGGTAGACAGGGTAAACTATGGCTACACCTTC | CASSLGVDRVNYGYTF
TRBJ1-2 | TRBD1 | once | TRBV28 | TGTGCCAGCAGCCATGGGACAGGACCGGGGGGCTACACCTTC | CASSHGTGPGGYTF
TRBJ1-1 | NA | NA | TRBV13 | TGTGCCAGCAGCCTCAGGGACTCGGGTGAAGCTTTCTTT | CASSLRDSGEAFF
TRBJ2-1 | NA | NA | TRBV3-1/TRBV3-2 | TGTGCCAGCAGCCAAATCGGCTCCTACAATGAGCAGTTCTTC | CASSQIGSYNEQFF
TRBJ1-5 | NA | NA | TRBV3-1/TRBV3-2 | TGTGCCAGCAGCCAAGATGTTAGTCAGCCCCAGCATTTT | CASSQDVSQPQHF
TRBJ2-4 | TRBD1 | NA | TRBV28 | TGTGCCAGCAGTTTTGTAGGGGGCGTCATTCAGTACTTC | CASSFVGGVIQYF
TRBJ1-5 | NA | NA | TRBV11-2 | TGTGCCAGCAGCTTAGATCCCAGCGGCAATCAGCCCCAGCATTTT | CASSLDPSGNQPQHF
TRBJ2-5 | TRBD2 | NA | TRBV11-3 | TGTGCCAGCAGCTTATCGAAGTGGGGACTAGCGGGAGTAGAGACCCAGTACTTC | CASSLSKWGLAGVETQYF
TRBJ1-2 | NA | NA | TRBV7-2 | TGTGCCAGCAGCCTAGACAGCCGACCTAACTATGGCTACACCTTC | CASSLDSRPNYGYTF
TRBJ2-7 | NA | NA | TRBV27 | TGTGCCACCCTCGAAGTGGGGGGTGGAACCTACGAGCAGTACTTC | CATLEVGGGTYEQYF
TRBJ2-7 | TRBD1 | few | TRBV13 | TGTGCCAGCAGCCCACGACAGGGGGTGAGGGAGCAGTACTTC | CASSPRQGVREQYF
TRBJ1-1 | NA | NA | TRBV15 | TGTGCCACCAGCAGAGACCTTTCCGGGGTCAGGTTAGTGGCTTTCTTT | CATSRDLSGVRLVAFF
TRBJ1-2 | TRBD1 | NA | TRBV7-9 | TGTGCCAGCAGCAGACAGGGAAGGTACTATGGCTACACCTTC | CASSRQGRYYGYTF
TRBJ2-1 | NA | NA | TRBV7-3 | TGTGCCAGCAGCCAAGCGCGGGACAATGAGCAGTTCTTC | CASSQARDNEQFF
TRBJ1-5 | NA | NA | TRBV29-1 | TGCAGCGTTGCCGACGGTCTAGTCAATCAGCCCCAGCATTTT | CSVADGLVNQPQHF
TRBJ1-2 | TRBD1 | NA | TRBV6-6 | TGTGCCAGCAGGATGGGACAGGGCTATGGCTACACCTTC | CASRMGQGYGYTF
TRBJ1-1 | NA | NA | TRBV29-1 | TGCAGCGTTGAAGGACAGCTTAACACTGAAGCTTTCTTT | CSVEGQLNTEAFF
TRBJ1-5 | NA | NA | TRBV11-3 | TGTGCCAGCAGCTTAGAACGGAATCAGCCCCAGCATTTT | CASSLERNQPQHF
TRBJ2-5 | NA | NA | TRBV9 | TGTGCCAGCAGCGGGCCCAGGGGGAGGGAGACCCAGTACTTC | CASSGPRGRETQYF
TRBJ2-3 | TRBD2 | NA | TRBV5-1 | TGCGCCAGCAGCCCCCGAGGTAGCGGGACCAGCACAGATACGCAGTATTTT | CASSPRGSGTSTDTQYF
TRBJ2-7 | NA | NA | TRBV18 | TGTGCCAGCTCACCGTTAGCAGGGGAGCAGTACTTC | CASSPLAGEQYF
TRBJ1-2 | NA | NA | TRBV19 | TGTGCCAGTCAACAGACATTTGGCTATGGCTACACCTTC | CASQQTFGYGYTF
TRBJ2-3 | TRBD2 | once | TRBV7-2 | TGTGCCAGCAGCTTCCGGGGAGGGTTAGTAACAGATACGCAGTATTTT | CASSFRGGLVTDTQYF
TRBJ2-7 | NA | NA | TRBV28 | TGTGCCAGCAGTTCCATAACAGACCTGTACCACTTC | CASSSITDLYHF
TRBJ1-1 | NA | NA | TRBV5-1 | TGCGCCAGCAGCTTGGGGGGCGGGGCGCATACTGAAGCTTTCTTT | CASSLGGGAHTEAFF
TRBJ2-7 | TRBD2 | NA | TRBV7-9 | TGTGCCAGCAGCCGCGACATAGCGGGATACGGGCAGTACTTC | CASSRDIAGYGQYF
TRBJ2-5 | TRBD2 | NA | TRBV2 | TGTGCCAGCAGGAGTAGCGGGAGGGCCACAGAGACCCAGTACTTC | CASRSSGRATETQYF
TRBJ1-2 | NA | NA | TRBV19 | TGTGCCAGTAGTCCTGCCTGGAGCTATGGCTACACCTTC | CASSPAWSYGYTF
TRBJ1-1 | NA | NA | TRBV7-9 | TGTGCCAGCAGACCAACAGGGTACACTGAAGCTTTCTTT | CASRPTGYTEAFF
TRBJ1-2 | NA | NA | TRBV1 | TGCACCAGCAGCCATCCTGATTGTAAAAACAGGGGCTACTATGGCTACACCTTC | CTSSHPDCKNRGYYGYTF